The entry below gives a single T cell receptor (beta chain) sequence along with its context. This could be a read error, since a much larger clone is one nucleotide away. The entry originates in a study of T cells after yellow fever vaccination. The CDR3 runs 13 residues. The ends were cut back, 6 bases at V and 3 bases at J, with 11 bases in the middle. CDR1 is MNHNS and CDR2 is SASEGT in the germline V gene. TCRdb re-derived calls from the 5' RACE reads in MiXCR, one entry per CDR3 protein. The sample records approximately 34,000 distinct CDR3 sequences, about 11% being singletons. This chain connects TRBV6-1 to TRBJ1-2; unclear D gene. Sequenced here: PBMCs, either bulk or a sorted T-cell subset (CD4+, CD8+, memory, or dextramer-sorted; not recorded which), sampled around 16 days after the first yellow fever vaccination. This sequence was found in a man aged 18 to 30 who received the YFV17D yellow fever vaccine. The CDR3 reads CASRIVGDYGYTF. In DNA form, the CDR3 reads TGTGCCAGCAGGATAGTGGGTGACTATGGCTACACCTTC.